This is a list of T cell receptor beta chains from one sample in a study of OX40 agonist ivuxolimab in advanced cancers. Some clones are missing from TCRdb's copy, which holds only in-frame ones; the method was immunoSEQ multiplex PCR. This sample has some 80,000 clones; around 87% occur once, and the top ten carry approximately 0.5%. The input for sequencing was CD4+ or CD8+ T cells sorted from blood, taken in a trial of the OX40 agonist ivuxolimab. The receptors stem from an adult with an advanced solid tumor such as melanoma, head and neck, liver or kidney cancer. The CDR3 runs from the conserved cysteine through the conserved F or W. A D gene is named only where the DNA matches it firmly. Rows give clone size only sometimes, using once, few, many, or a class for an expanded clone.

V: TRBV7-8; D: .; J: TRBJ2-3; size: .; CDR3: CASSLGRLSTDTQYF; DNA: TGTGCCAGCAGCTTAGGACGGCTCAGCACAGATACGCAGTATTTT
V: TRBV5-4; D: TRBD2; J: TRBJ2-1; size: .; CDR3: CASSPRYSGSNNEQFF; DNA: TGTGCCAGCAGCCCCCGGTACAGCGGGAGTAACAATGAGCAGTTCTTC
V: TRBV19; D: TRBD1; J: TRBJ1-1; size: many; CDR3: CASSNNRGANEAFF; DNA: TGTGCCAGTAGTAATAACAGGGGGGCGAATGAAGCTTTCTTT
V: TRBV19; D: TRBD1; J: TRBJ2-7; size: .; CDR3: CASSMSTGTGDEQYF; DNA: TGTGCCAGTAGTATGTCAACCGGGACAGGGGACGAGCAGTACTTC
V: TRBV2; D: .; J: TRBJ1-1; size: .; CDR3: CASSAQGMNTEAFF; DNA: TGTGCCAGCAGTGCGCAAGGCATGAACACTGAAGCTTTCTTT
V: TRBV7-8; D: .; J: TRBJ2-1; size: .; CDR3: CASSLVDIAAYNEQFF; DNA: TGTGCCAGCAGCTTAGTCGACATAGCGGCCTACAATGAGCAGTTCTTC
V: TRBV7-6; D: TRBD2; J: TRBJ2-3; size: .; CDR3: CASSPASLAGVADTQYF; DNA: TGTGCCAGCAGCCCAGCCTCTTTGGCGGGGGTGGCTGATACGCAGTATTTT
V: TRBV27; D: .; J: TRBJ1-6; size: .; CDR3: CASSLFRVSWGSPLHF; DNA: TGTGCCAGCAGTTTATTCCGCGTCTCCTGGGGTTCACCCCTCCACTTT
V: TRBV9; D: .; J: TRBJ2-1; size: .; CDR3: CASSPTPGKPTNEQFF; DNA: TGTGCCAGCAGCCCCACCCCCGGGAAACCGACCAATGAGCAGTTCTTC
V: TRBV18; D: .; J: TRBJ2-1; size: .; CDR3: CASSPKGVANEQFF; DNA: TGTGCCAGCTCACCCAAGGGGGTAGCGAATGAGCAGTTCTTC
V: TRBV19; D: TRBD2; J: TRBJ2-3; size: .; CDR3: CASSIRGLAGARGDTQYF; DNA: TGTGCCAGTAGTATCCGGGGACTAGCGGGGGCTCGCGGAGATACGCAGTATTTT
V: TRBV11-3; D: .; J: TRBJ2-1; size: .; CDR3: CASSLGGSSYNEQFF; DNA: TGTGCCAGCAGCTTAGGAGGGAGCTCCTACAATGAGCAGTTCTTC
V: TRBV2; D: .; J: TRBJ2-1; size: .; CDR3: CASSEASRHYNEQFF; DNA: TGTGCCAGCAGTGAAGCCTCCCGTCACTACAATGAGCAGTTCTTC
V: TRBV7-3; D: .; J: TRBJ2-1; size: .; CDR3: CASSVGRDAGRNEQFF; DNA: TGTGCCAGCAGCGTTGGCCGGGACGCCGGTCGGAATGAGCAGTTCTTC
V: TRBV5-1; D: TRBD1; J: TRBJ2-6; size: .; CDR3: CASSRARDSSISGANVLTF; DNA: TGCGCCAGCAGCCGCGCCCGGGACAGCTCGATCTCTGGGGCCAACGTCCTGACTTTC
V: TRBV28; D: .; J: TRBJ1-2; size: .; CDR3: CASSSLGGAQGYTF; DNA: TGTGCCAGCAGTTCCCTGGGGGGGGCGCAGGGCTACACCTTC
V: TRBV7-9; D: TRBD1; J: TRBJ1-1; size: .; CDR3: CASSLALGQGANTEAFF; DNA: TGTGCCAGCAGCTTAGCGCTAGGACAGGGTGCGAACACTGAAGCTTTCTTT
V: TRBV7-6; D: .; J: TRBJ2-7; size: .; CDR3: CASSFLQGYEQYF; DNA: TGTGCCAGCAGCTTTTTACAGGGTTACGAGCAGTACTTC
V: TRBV19; D: TRBD1; J: TRBJ1-5; size: .; CDR3: CASSTGQGAEPQHF; DNA: TGTGCCAGTAGTACCGGACAGGGGGCAGAGCCCCAGCATTTT
V: TRBV29-1; D: TRBD2; J: TRBJ2-1; size: .; CDR3: CSVRTSVEEQFF; DNA: TGCAGCGTTAGAACTAGCGTAGAAGAGCAGTTCTTC
V: TRBV7-9; D: .; J: TRBJ2-3; size: .; CDR3: CASSLAGGTDTQYF; DNA: TGTGCCAGCAGCTTAGCAGGGGGCACAGATACGCAGTATTTT
V: TRBV6-1; D: .; J: TRBJ2-2; size: .; CDR3: CASSETAGLTGELFF; DNA: TGTGCCAGCAGTGAAACTGCGGGACTCACCGGGGAGCTGTTTTTT
V: TRBV4-3; D: .; J: TRBJ1-6; size: .; CDR3: CASSQVDRRSPLHF; DNA: TGCGCCAGCAGCCAAGTTGACAGGCGTTCACCCCTCCACTTT
V: TRBV19; D: .; J: TRBJ2-2; size: .; CDR3: CASSFDDRWNTGELFF; DNA: TGTGCCAGTAGCTTCGACGACAGGTGGAACACCGGGGAGCTGTTTTTT
V: TRBV19; D: TRBD1; J: TRBJ2-7; size: .; CDR3: CASRGQGTYEQYF; DNA: TGTGCCAGTCGGGGACAGGGAACCTACGAGCAGTACTTC
V: TRBV10-3; D: .; J: TRBJ1-5; size: .; CDR3: CAISEEGVSNQPQHF; DNA: TGTGCCATCAGTGAAGAAGGTGTCAGCAATCAGCCCCAGCATTTT
V: TRBV19; D: .; J: TRBJ1-3; size: .; CDR3: CASSPSGLSSGNTIYF; DNA: TGTGCCAGTAGTCCGTCCGGACTGTCCTCTGGAAACACCATATATTTT